This TCR beta chain was recorded in a study of post-analysis software for immune sequencing data. Study results and caveats: With F measure, samples from one preparation batch clustered together strongly. The study found significantly lower normalized Chao1 diversity in multiple sclerosis patients than in controls. Compared with controls, patients had more of about 5 TRBV segments, including TRBV5-6, TRBV5-1 and TRBV20-1.

This clonotype was observed a handful of times. Its specificity is unknown. The CDR3 is 13 amino acids. Per the germline V gene, CDR1 is ENHRY and CDR2 is SYGVKD. Unique molecular identifiers were present in the TCR beta cDNA libraries. TCRdb reprocessed the PCR reads via MiXCR and lists one record per CDR3 protein. The sample shows about 770,000 distinct CDR3 sequences, approximately 44% of them seen only once. The V gene is TRBV10-3, the J gene TRBJ2-1, with D perhaps matching TRBD2 (6 bases). The better agreement between TRBJ2-7 and the DNA end casts doubt on the J call. This clonotype was obtained from a girl aged 10 to 17 with multiple sclerosis. Sequencing was performed on blood. The CDR3 sequence is CAVGSTTYNEQYF. The CDR3 DNA is TGTGCCGTCGGGAGCACCACCTACAATGAGCAGTACTTC.